A single sample gave rise to the 25 T cell receptor beta chains below, sequenced in a study of radiotherapy plus CTLA-4 blockade in lung cancer. Here immunoSEQ multiplex PCR was the method, and the copy in TCRdb shows in-frame clones only, minus some. The sample yields 55,000 to 65,000 clones, 60% to 80% seen once. The material sequenced was peripheral blood, taken from a patient treated with radiotherapy plus ipilimumab. These receptors were taken from a human donor with non-small cell lung cancer who had a complete response to radiotherapy plus ipilimumab.

The chain carries TRBV7-8 and TRBJ2-1; possibly TRBD2 for D (6 bases). The germline gives CDR1 SGHVS, CDR2 FQNEAQ. V lost 4 bases and J 7 bases, leaving 11 bases between the germline ends. There are 13 residues in the CDR3. This CDR3 is CASSSGDRNEQFF. CDR3 coding DNA: TGTGCCAGCAGCTCGGGGGATCGGAATGAGCAGTTCTTC.

The gene calls are TRBV6-6 and TRBJ2-1, with 8 bases matching TRBD2. This CDR3 comprises 15 residues. Germline V gene sequence: CDR1 MNHNY, CDR2 SVGAGI (reference sequence). The V and J ends lost 4 bases and 4 bases, in that order; junction bases with no gene match: 6. This CDR3 is CASSLGGGGYNEQFF. In DNA form, the CDR3 reads TGTGCCAGCAGTTTGGGGGGCGGGGGGTACAATGAGCAGTTCTTC.

The gene calls are TRBV6-6 and TRBJ1-2, with 7 nucleotides matching TRBD1. With 6 bases clipped from V and 4 bases from J, the junction kept 5 bases outside the gene matches. This CDR3 is 13 amino acids long. Germline assignment: CDR1 MNHNY and CDR2 SVGAGI (reference sequence). The CDR3 region has the DNA TGTGCCAGCAGGAAGGGGGCTGGCTATGGCTACACCTTC. It encodes CASRKGAGYGYTF.

V usage is TRBV6-5 and J usage is TRBJ2-7; no definite D call. CDR1 is MNHEY and CDR2 is SVGAGI in the germline V gene. CDR3 length equals 11 residues. Deletions cut 2 bases from V and 6 bases from J, with 5 bases between. The CDR3 DNA reads TGTGCCAGCAGTTACCGCGGCGAGCAGTACTTC. Translating gives CASSYRGEQYF.

V gene TRBV18 combines with J gene TRBJ2-7, with D perhaps TRBD1 (6 bases). Germline V gene data show CDR1 as KGHSH and CDR2 as LQKENI. The V and J ends lost 3 bases and 0 bases respectively, with 12 bases between them. The CDR3 loop spans 15 amino acids. This CDR3 is CASSPYTGSSYEQYF. CDR3 DNA sequence: TGTGCCAGCTCACCCTATACAGGGAGCTCCTACGAGCAGTACTTC.

V is TRBV7-2 and J is TRBJ1-5; D is unclear. Germline CDR1 and CDR2: SGHTA and FQGNSA. Trimming took off 4 bases at V and 3 bases at J, with 7 bases between the two ends. The CDR3 contains 13 residues. CDR3 sequence reads: CASSSNTNQPQHF. The CDR3 DNA reads as TGTGCCAGCAGCTCGAACACCAATCAGCCCCAGCATTTT.

Points on this clone: Compared with germline, one end of the junction differs, possibly owing to a read error. The sample carries other DNA sequences with the same CDR3. The rearrangement uses TRBV28 and TRBJ2-2, with 10 bases aligning to TRBD2. The length of the CDR3 is 15 residues. The germline V gene encodes CDR1 MDHEN and CDR2 SYDVKM. The CDR3 bases are TGCGCCAGCAGGATAGCGGGGGGGAACACCGGGGAGCTGTTTTTT. It encodes CASRIAGGNTGELFF. Full variable domain (remainder filled in from reference TRBV28 and TRBJ2-2): DVKVTQSSRYLVKRTGEKVFLECVQDMDHENMFWYRQDPGLGLRLIYFSYDVKMKEKGDIPEGYSVSREKKERFSLILESASTNQTSMYLCASRIAGGNTGELFFGEGSRLTVL.

V is TRBV28 and J is TRBJ1-2; 11 bases align to TRBD1. The CDR3 spans 15 residues. Trimming removed 5 bases from V and 3 bases from J; junction bases left unmatched: 5. Germline V gene lookup returns CDR1 MDHEN and CDR2 SYDVKM. The CDR3 spells CASSPDRGRDYGYTF. The CDR3 region has the DNA TGTGCCAGCAGTCCGGACAGGGGGCGAGACTATGGCTACACCTTC.

This chain links TRBV7-2 with TRBJ2-3; a weak D match, TRBD2 (6 bases). V lost 1 base to trimming and J lost 3 bases, with 11 bases between them. Germline V lookup: CDR1 SGHTA, CDR2 FQGNSA. This CDR3 spans 15 amino acids. CDR3 residues: CASSLGGTVTDTQYF. The DNA of the CDR3 is TGTGCCAGCAGCTTAGGCGGGACTGTAACAGATACGCAGTATTTT.

This clone has only a few counts. The CDR3 is CASSREVTNEKLFF. CDR3 nucleotides: TGTGCCAGCAGCCGAGAGGTTACTAATGAAAAACTGTTTTTT. V and J are TRBV28 and TRBJ1-4; D unclear. The CDR3 is 14 residues long. Trimming took off 6 bases at V and 2 bases at J, with 10 bases between the two ends. Germline CDR1 reads MDHEN; CDR2 reads SYDVKM.

The chain couples TRBV4-1 to TRBJ2-3; 8 bases map to TRBD2. The CDR3 spans 18 residues. CDR1 is MGHRA and CDR2 is YSYEKL in the germline V gene. The V gene end was trimmed by 3 bases and the J gene end by 0 bases; junction bases not matched to a gene: 11. CDR3 in DNA: TGCGCCAGCAGCCATCCCCTAGCGGGCATTTCTAGCACAGATACGCAGTATTTT. Translated: CASSHPLAGISSTDTQYF.

This chain uses TRBV7-2 with TRBJ2-4; 10 nucleotides agree with TRBD2. Germline CDR1 reads SGHTA; CDR2 reads FQGNSA. Trimming removed 4 bases from V and 0 bases from J; junction bases left unmatched: 9. The CDR3 has 18 residues. The CDR3 is CASSSLEAGGLAKNIQYF. CDR3 DNA sequence: TGTGCCAGCAGCTCACTCGAAGCGGGGGGGCTAGCCAAAAACATTCAGTACTTC.

This CDR3 is CASSPRDRSRNEQYF. CDR3 bases: TGTGCCAGCAGCCCCCGGGACAGGTCGAGGAACGAGCAGTACTTC. The gene calls are TRBV5-4 and TRBJ2-7, with 8 bases fitting TRBD1. Germline V CDR1 and CDR2: SGHNT, YYREEE (reference sequence). This CDR3 region has 15 residues. V shed 4 bases and J 5 bases; nucleotides not matched to a gene: 11.

The chain couples TRBV5-1 to TRBJ2-3; possible D gene TRBD2, 5 bases. Trimming took off 0 bases at V and 0 bases at J, with 5 bases between the two ends. The CDR3 runs 14 residues. Per germline, CDR1 SGHRS and CDR2 YFSETQ. Written as DNA, the CDR3 is TGCGCCAGCAGCTTGGGGACTAGCACAGATACGCAGTATTTT. Residues: CASSLGTSTDTQYF.

The chain carries TRBV9 and TRBJ2-1; 12 nucleotides align to TRBD2. The length of the CDR3 is 18 residues. V shed 0 bases, J shed 9 bases, and the junction held 13 bases outside the gene matches. CDR1 is SGDLS and CDR2 is YYNGEE in the germline V gene. The CDR3 coding sequence is TGTGCCAGCAGCGTAGGAACCCTACTAGCGGGAGGTGGGGTTGAGCAGTTCTTC. It is translated as CASSVGTLLAGGGVEQFF.

V and J are TRBV6-5 and TRBJ2-3; TRBD1 might be the D (6 bases). The CDR3 consists of 15 residues. Looked up from germline, CDR1 is MNHEY and CDR2 is SVGAGI. The V end was cut by 2 bases, the J end by 4 bases, with 13 bases between. CDR3 protein: CASSYGGPEADTQYF. The CDR3 DNA follows: TGTGCCAGCAGTTACGGGGGCCCCGAAGCAGATACGCAGTATTTT.

V and J are TRBV19 and TRBJ2-5; 11 positions match TRBD2. J was trimmed by 11 bases and V by 4 bases; bases with no gene match: 9. From germline, CDR1 is LNHDA and CDR2 SQIVND (reference sequence). This CDR3 has 14 amino acids. The CDR3 spells CASSKLAGVREQYF. The CDR3 nucleotides are TGTGCCAGTAGTAAACTAGCGGGAGTAAGGGAGCAGTACTTC.

The rearrangement uses TRBV5-1 and TRBJ2-7; 16 bases agree with TRBD2. Trimming removed 4 bases from V and 3 bases from J; junction bases left unmatched: 10. The CDR3 is made up of 18 amino acids. Looked up from germline, CDR1 is SGHRS and CDR2 is YFSETQ. The CDR3: CASSMGLAGGNWVYEQYF. DNA of the CDR3: TGCGCCAGCAGCATGGGACTAGCGGGAGGGAACTGGGTCTACGAGCAGTACTTC.

The gene calls are TRBV30 and TRBJ2-5, with TRBD2 as a possible D gene (7 bases). CDR3 size: 14 residues. Trimming removed 5 bases at V and 0 bases at J, with 13 bases between. From germline, CDR1 is GTSNPN and CDR2 SVGIG (reference sequence). CDR3 loop: CAWGEGGYQETQYF. In DNA form, the CDR3 reads TGTGCCTGGGGCGAGGGGGGGTACCAAGAGACCCAGTACTTC.

V and J are TRBV11-3 and TRBJ2-1, with 7 bases identical to TRBD2. The germline gives CDR1 SGHNT, CDR2 YENEEA. The CDR3 totals 15 residues. V shed 1 base and J 6 bases; nucleotides not matched to a gene: 6. The CDR3 sequence is CASSLAGRGRNEQFF. CDR3 bases: TGTGCCAGCAGCTTAGCGGGGAGGGGACGCAATGAGCAGTTCTTC.

This clone showed up just a few times. The J gene is TRBJ1-1, the V gene TRBV4-3; possible D gene TRBD1, 5 bases. Trimming cost V 4 bases and J 1 base, with 13 bases left between them. The CDR3 is 15 residues long. Per the germline V gene, CDR1 is LGHNA and CDR2 is YSLEER. CDR3 in amino acids: CASSLSAGKNTEAFF. CDR3 nucleotide sequence: TGCGCCAGCAGCCTAAGTGCAGGGAAGAACACTGAAGCTTTCTTT.

The genes are TRBV18 and TRBJ2-3, with TRBD2 matching 13 bases. This CDR3 contains 20 residues. V dropped 1 base and J dropped 4; count of bases not matched to a gene: 14. CDR1 is KGHSH and CDR2 is LQKENI in the germline V gene. This CDR3 is CASSPQGVYGLAGAADTQYF. The CDR3 bases are TGTGCCAGCTCACCACAGGGGGTATATGGACTAGCGGGGGCCGCAGATACGCAGTATTTT. The variable domain in full, with the rest retrieved from reference TRBV18 and TRBJ2-3, is NAGVMQNPRHLVRRRGQEARLRCSPMKGHSHVYWYRQLPEEGLKFMVYLQKENIIDESGMPKERFSAEFPKEGPSILRIQQVVRGDSAAYFCASSPQGVYGLAGAADTQYFGPGTRLTVL.

This clone showed up just a few times. The CDR3 sequence: CASSLGGDRAYEQYF. The CDR3 DNA follows: TGTGCCAGCAGCTTAGGTGGGGACAGGGCCTACGAGCAGTACTTC. The gene calls are TRBV4-2 and TRBJ2-7, with 9 bases fitting TRBD1. Trimming cost V 5 bases and J 2 bases; bases outside gene matches: 7. Germline loops: CDR1 LGHNA, CDR2 YNFKEQ. The CDR3 has 15 amino acids.

This clone was detected a few times. The V gene is TRBV19, the J gene TRBJ1-1, with no clear D. V was pared by 3 bases and J by 7 bases, with 6 bases between. Germline V CDR1 and CDR2: LNHDA, SQIVND (reference sequence). The CDR3 is 11 residues long. The CDR3 is CASSIRGEAFF. CDR3 nucleotide sequence: TGTGCCAGTAGTATCCGGGGTGAAGCTTTCTTT. Full variable domain (rest looked up from reference TRBV19 and TRBJ1-1): DGGITQSPKYLFRKEGQNVTLSCEQNLNHDAMYWYRQDPGQGLRLIYYSQIVNDFQKGDIAEGYSVSREKKESFPLTVTSAQKNPTAFYLCASSIRGEAFFGQGTRLTVV.

This sequence joins TRBV4-2 and TRBJ1-6; D may be TRBD1 (6 bases). CDR3 size: 14 residues. Germline CDR1 LGHNA, CDR2 YNFKEQ. Trimming removed 4 bases from V and 6 bases from J, with 10 bases in between. CDR3 sequence reads: CASSPDSSNSPLHF. CDR3 DNA sequence: TGTGCCAGCAGCCCGGACAGCAGTAATTCACCCCTCCACTTT.